This TCR beta chain was captured by sequencing in a study of Tregs in tolerant kidney transplant recipients. Remarks on this clone: The antigen is unknown.

Sequencing used immunoSEQ multiplex PCR; TCRdb keeps in-frame clones, though not all of them. Here the sample spans tens of thousands of clones, more than 90% being singletons. The trim removed 1 base at V and 3 bases at J, leaving 4 bases unmatched. This CDR3 has 16 amino acids. Germline CDR1 is LNHDA and CDR2 is SQIVND (reference sequence). Overall study results and limits: Findings come from small patient numbers and require larger validation.

Input material: CD8+ T cells from blood. The rearrangement uses TRBV19 and TRBJ1-4; 8 nucleotides match TRBD1. This TCR came from a human donor in good health. CDR3 nucleotide sequence: TGTGCCAGTAGTATAGGGACAGGGCGACCTAATGAAAAACTGTTTTTT. This sequence encodes CASSIGTGRPNEKLFF.